This TCR beta chain came from a study of blood T cell repertoires in COVID-19. Looking at the study overall: Samples taken during acute and convalescent COVID-19 were collected in the United States, Italy and Spain. The cDNA or gDNA used as material had been derived from T cells, B-cell-depleted T cells, or PBMCs.

As originally analysed: Scientists estimated how many nucleated cells there were by amplifying reference gene primers. Assay used: immunoSEQ multiplex PCR; TCRdb lists only in-frame clones, some missing. That table gives V, J and clone size, and the DNA gave D and trimming. The data contain fewer than 250,000 clones, around 80% of them singletons. The clonotype was recovered from a woman older than 75 with COVID-19, enrolled during active disease. Sequenced input: peripheral blood.

The CDR3 loop is CASSVSENTEAFF. The CDR3, as DNA: TGTGCCAGCAGCGTATCAGAGAACACTGAAGCTTTCTTT. This chain links TRBV7-9 with TRBJ1-1; unclear D gene. Looked up from germline, CDR1 is SEHNR and CDR2 is FQNEAQ (reference sequence). The CDR3 is made up of 13 amino acids. The ends were cut back, 5 bases at V and 1 base at J, with 8 bases in the middle.